This T cell receptor (beta chain) is drawn from a study of Tregs in tolerant kidney transplant recipients. Broader study findings: This study did not directly address biological reproducibility.

In the case of this clone: Its antigen is not known. From the germline J gene comes the end of the CDR3, since the read stops 3 residues before it.

Recipients received nonmyeloablative bone marrow transplants from related graft donors, with transient mixed chimerism. Unstimulated Tregs (CD4+CD25+CD127-) and CD4+CD25- non-Tregs were sorted from PBMCs. The CDR3 loop spans 16 amino acids. V was clipped by 8 bases and J by 5 bases; unmatched bases: 14. Germline V gene lookup returns CDR1 LNHDA and CDR2 SQIVND (reference sequence). Using immunoSEQ multiplex PCR, the repertoire was profiled, and TCRdb retains in-frame clones only, with some absent. Reported are 25,000 or so clones; the ten largest clones contain over 4%. Sample: CD4+ T cells from blood (PBMCs), taken 6 months after the transplant. This clonotype originated in a human patient who received a combined kidney and bone marrow transplant. A subset of T cells may come from the graft donor. The chain joins TRBV19 to TRBJ2-7; TRBD1 matches at 11 bases. CDR3 bases read: TGTGCCAGTGGGCGTCCCGGGACAGGGGGGAACGACGAG. Translating gives CASGRPGTGGNDE. The whole CDR3 sequence is CASGRPGTGGNDEQYF.